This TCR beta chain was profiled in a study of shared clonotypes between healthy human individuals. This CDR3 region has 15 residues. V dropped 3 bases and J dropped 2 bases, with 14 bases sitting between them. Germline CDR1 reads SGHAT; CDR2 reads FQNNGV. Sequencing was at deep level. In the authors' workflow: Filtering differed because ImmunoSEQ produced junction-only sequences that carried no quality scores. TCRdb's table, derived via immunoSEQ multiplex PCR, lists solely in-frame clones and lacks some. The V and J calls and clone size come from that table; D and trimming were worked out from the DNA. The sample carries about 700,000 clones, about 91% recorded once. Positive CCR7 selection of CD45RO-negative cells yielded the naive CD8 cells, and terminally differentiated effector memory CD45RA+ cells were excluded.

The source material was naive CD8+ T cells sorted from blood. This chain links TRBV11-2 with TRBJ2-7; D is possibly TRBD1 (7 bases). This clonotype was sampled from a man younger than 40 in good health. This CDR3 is CASSFYRGGAYEQYF. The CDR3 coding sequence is TGTGCCAGCAGCTTTTACAGGGGCGGGGCCTACGAGCAGTACTTC.